The 26 T cell receptor beta chains in this list originate from one sample, sequenced in a study of immune heterogeneity within non-small cell lung tumors. Multiplex PCR amplified TCR beta CDR3 with 32 V and 13 J primers. TCRdb re-called the multiplex PCR reads with MiXCR, one entry per CDR3 protein. Counted here are over 10,000 distinct CDR3 sequences, 22% occurring once; the ten biggest clones make up 4.6%. Each sample used 600 ng of genomic DNA from bulk tumor tissue. Several biopsies were collected from each primary tumor during surgery. They were spaced as far apart as possible within the tumor mass. Curative surgery was performed on patients who had untreated, newly diagnosed non-small cell lung cancer. The sequenced sample consisted of lung tumor tissue. These receptors all stem from a man aged 55 to 70 with non-small cell lung cancer.

Many counts were recorded for this clonotype. This sequence joins TRBV20-1 and TRBJ2-3, with D possibly being TRBD2 (6 bases). Germline V lookup: CDR1 DFQATT, CDR2 SNEGSKA (reference sequence). Between the trimmed V and J ends, which lost 3 bases and 4 bases, there was a span of 8 bases. The CDR3 is made up of 12 amino acids. CDR3 bases: TGCAGTGCTAGCGGGAGTTCAGATACGCAGTATTTT. Translating gives CSASGSSDTQYF.

The rearrangement links TRBV3-1 to TRBJ2-7; D call uncertain. Trimming removed 6 bases from V and 2 bases from J, with 8 bases in between. CDR3 length: 12 residues. The germline V gene has CDR1 LGHDT and CDR2 YNNKEL (reference sequence). The CDR3 DNA reads as TGTGCCAGCAGTCTATCTCCCTACGAGCAGTACTTC. Translated, it gives CASSLSPYEQYF.

In this sample, this clonotype turned up a few times. The V call is TRBV5-1, the J call TRBJ2-5, with 7 bases that match TRBD1. The germline CDR1 and CDR2 sequences are SGHRS and YFSETQ. This CDR3 has 13 amino acids. V was pared by 5 bases and J by 5 bases, with 6 bases of the junction left unmatched. The CDR3 protein is CASRRQGWETQYF. CDR3 nucleotide sequence: TGCGCCAGCAGAAGACAGGGATGGGAGACCCAGTACTTC.

This clonotype is deemed medium-sized (0.01 to 0.1%). V usage is TRBV6-1 and J usage is TRBJ1-2; D possibly corresponds to TRBD1 (5 bases). Looked up from germline, CDR1 is MNHNS and CDR2 is SASEGT. V lost 11 bases, J lost 4 bases, and 20 bases lay in between. The CDR3 has 14 amino acids. CDR3 DNA sequence: TGTGCCGCCACTAGGGCAGGGCGGCCCTATGGCTACACCTTC. Translating gives CAATRAGRPYGYTF.

The rearrangement uses TRBV7-2 and TRBJ1-1; D may be TRBD1 (6 bases). The CDR3 covers 14 residues. Germline-derived CDR1 and CDR2 are SGHTA and FQGNSA. V lost 1 base and J lost 10, with 16 bases in between. CDR3 in amino acids: CASSLGAGGRGAFF. The CDR3 DNA reads TGTGCCAGCAGCTTAGGAGCCGGGGGCAGGGGAGCTTTCTTT.

The chain links TRBV6-5 to TRBJ2-7, with D maybe TRBD2 (5 bases). V lost 2 bases to trimming and J lost 7 bases, with 21 bases between them. CDR3 size: 16 residues. Germline V gene sequence: CDR1 MNHEY, CDR2 SVGAGI. CDR3 bases: TGTGCCAGCAGTTACGACCTGAGCGGAAGGCCCGGGGAGCAGTACTTC. Protein product: CASSYDLSGRPGEQYF.

V usage is TRBV10-3 and J usage is TRBJ1-1, with 8 bases aligning to TRBD1. Germline V CDR1 and CDR2: ENHRY, SYGVKD. V lost 6 bases and J lost 3; bases outside the gene matches: 9. This CDR3 is 15 amino acids long. CDR3 bases: TGTGCCATCAGCCCCGACAGGGGTTGGGACACTGAAGCTTTCTTT. Amino acids: CAISPDRGWDTEAFF.

Notes on this clonotype: A much larger clone lies a single base off, so this may be a read error. The gene calls are TRBV11-2 and TRBJ1-3; D ambiguous. Per germline, CDR1 SGHAT and CDR2 FQNNGV. This CDR3 is built from 15 residues. The CDR3 DNA sequence: TGTGCCAGCAGCTTAGATATGGGTTCTGGAGACACCATATATTTT. Translated: CASSLDMGSGDTIYF.

This clonotype is deemed medium-sized (0.01 to 0.1%). The chain joins TRBV28 to TRBJ2-1; 11 bases align to TRBD2. This CDR3 contains 15 residues. From germline, CDR1 is MDHEN and CDR2 SYDVKM. The junction had 7 bases not matched to a gene; V was cut back by 5 bases and J by 7 bases. DNA for the CDR3: TGTGCCAGCAGTCCCACTAGCGGGAGCAGGAATGAGCAGTTCTTC. This encodes CASSPTSGSRNEQFF.

To note about this clonotype: A much larger clone differs by one base, so this may be a read error. The genes are TRBV5-8 and TRBJ2-2, with 7 bases identical to TRBD1. CDR1 is SGHTS, CDR2 YDEGEE, per germline. The CDR3 loop spans 13 amino acids. With 9 bases clipped from V and 5 bases from J, the junction kept 7 bases outside the gene matches. The CDR3 region is CAIQGQLTGELFF. In nucleotides, the CDR3 is TGTGCCATCCAGGGACAGCTAACCGGGGAGCTGTTTTTT.

As regards this clonotype: A much larger clone differs by one base, so this may be a read error. The chain carries TRBV3-1 and TRBJ2-2, with D possibly matching TRBD2 (5 bases). Germline V gene lookup returns CDR1 LGHDT and CDR2 YNNKEL (reference sequence). V lost 4 bases and J lost 4, with 13 bases in between. The CDR3 has 15 amino acids. Here the CDR3 DNA reads TGTGCCAGCAGCCGAGGGCACTCGAGCACCGGGGAGCTGTTTTTT. Residues: CASSRGHSSTGELFF. Complete variable domain (other parts from reference TRBV3-1 and TRBJ2-2): DTAVSQTPKYLVTQMGNDKSIKCEQNLGHDTMYWYKQDSKKFLKIMFSYNNKELIINETVPNRFSPKSPDKAHLNLHINSLELGDSAVYFCASSRGHSSTGELFFGEGSRLTVL.

This clonotype was observed a handful of times. The V call is TRBV5-1, the J call TRBJ1-3; 7 bases agree with TRBD1. J was trimmed by 2 bases and V by 1 base; bases with no gene match: 0. CDR3 length: 14 amino acids. Per the germline V gene, CDR1 is SGHRS and CDR2 is YFSETQ. CDR3 protein: CASSLTGAGNTIYF. CDR3 nucleotide sequence: TGCGCCAGCAGCTTGACAGGGGCTGGAAACACCATATATTTT.

This clonotype occurred a few times. The V call is TRBV29-1, the J call TRBJ2-5; 8 positions match TRBD2. This CDR3 is built from 16 residues. Germline CDR1 SQVTM, CDR2 ANQGSEA. Trimming removed 0 bases from V and 4 bases from J; junction bases left unmatched: 10. CDR3 DNA sequence: TGCAGCGTTGAAGAGGCCCCTACTAGCGGCCTAGAGACCCAGTACTTC. Translation gives CSVEEAPTSGLETQYF.

Relative to its sample, this clonotype is medium-sized. The rearrangement joins TRBV19 to TRBJ2-1; 8 bases agree with TRBD2. The CDR3 sequence is 15 residues long. Germline CDR1 reads LNHDA; CDR2 reads SQIVND (reference sequence). Trimming took 2 bases from V and 7 from J; bases not matched to a gene: 7. CDR3 sequence: CASSISGGPRNEQFF. DNA for the CDR3: TGTGCCAGTAGTATATCGGGAGGGCCTCGGAATGAGCAGTTCTTC.

This chain uses TRBV20-1 with TRBJ1-5; TRBD1 might be the D (5 bases). Germline-derived CDR1 and CDR2 are DFQATT and SNEGSKA (reference sequence). V was clipped by 6 bases and J by 2 bases, with 11 bases between them. The CDR3 is made up of 13 amino acids. The CDR3 bases are TGCAGTGCAACTCCCAGGGGCAATCAGCCCCAGCATTTT. Translation gives CSATPRGNQPQHF.

The chain recombines TRBV7-9 with TRBJ1-2; D might be TRBD1 (5 bases). The germline V and J ends were trimmed by 1 base and 4 bases, with 10 bases remaining between them. Germline V gene lookup returns CDR1 SEHNR and CDR2 FQNEAQ (reference sequence). The CDR3 is 14 amino acids. The CDR3 is CASSLVDRGYGYTF. The CDR3 bases are TGTGCCAGCAGCTTAGTAGACAGAGGCTATGGCTACACCTTC.

This clonotype turned up a few times. The gene calls are TRBV4-2 and TRBJ2-2; D perhaps matches TRBD1 (5 bases). V lost 0 bases to trimming and J lost 0 bases, with 11 bases between them. Germline-derived CDR1 and CDR2 are LGHNA and YNFKEQ. This CDR3 spans 17 amino acids. The CDR3 coding sequence is TGTGCCAGCAGCCAAGATCCGCAGGGCGCGAACACCGGGGAGCTGTTTTTT. This gives the protein CASSQDPQGANTGELFF.

V and J are TRBV6-2 or TRBV6-3 and TRBJ1-1; no clear D gene. The CDR3 is 19 residues long. In germline, CDR1 is MNHEY, CDR2 SVGEGT. V was clipped by 6 bases and J by 2 bases, with 28 bases between them. The CDR3 nucleotides read TGTGCCAGCAGCCCTAAATGGACGGCCCGGTCGAGACGCAACACTGAAGCTTTCTTT. As protein: CASSPKWTARSRRNTEAFF.

In this sample, this clonotype turned up a few times. V usage is TRBV11-3 and J usage is TRBJ2-1; 12 bases line up with TRBD2. There are 16 residues in the CDR3. Germline loops: CDR1 SGHNT, CDR2 YENEEA. V trimming: 1 base; J trimming: 4 bases; junction bases outside the gene matches: 2. The CDR3 bases are TGTGCCAGCAGCTTAGGGACTAGCGGGGTTTACAATGAGCAGTTCTTC. Protein: CASSLGTSGVYNEQFF.

This clonotype was seen many times. J is TRBJ2-7 and V is TRBV3-1; D is possibly TRBD1 or TRBD2 (7 bases each). V was trimmed by 4 bases and J by 7 bases, leaving 14 bases between them. Germline V gives CDR1 LGHDT, CDR2 YNNKEL (reference sequence). CDR3 length: 13 amino acids. The CDR3 is CASSREGAGEQYF. The CDR3 nucleotides are TGTGCCAGCAGCCGGGAGGGGGCTGGGGAGCAGTACTTC.

At least ten counts were recorded for this clonotype. This chain connects TRBV2 to TRBJ1-6, with D tentatively TRBD1 (6 bases). Germline V lookup: CDR1 SNHLY, CDR2 FYNNEI. Trimming pared 6 bases from V and 5 bases from J, leaving 11 bases between. The CDR3 is made up of 14 amino acids. CDR3 coding DNA: TGTGCCAGCAGCGCCAGGGGAAATAATTCACCCCTCCACTTT. Residues: CASSARGNNSPLHF.

This sequence joins TRBV3-1 and TRBJ2-2; D may be TRBD2 (5 bases). Germline CDR1 and CDR2: LGHDT and YNNKEL (reference sequence). The CDR3 consists of 15 residues. V gave up 4 bases and J gave up 1 base, with 10 bases separating them. CDR3 sequence reads: CASSPIGGNTGELFF. CDR3 bases: TGTGCCAGCAGCCCTATAGGAGGGAACACCGGGGAGCTGTTTTTT.

The chain joins TRBV11-3 to TRBJ2-3; D is perhaps TRBD1 (5 bases). Per germline, CDR1 SGHNT and CDR2 YENEEA. Trimming stripped 1 base from V and 4 bases from J, with 15 bases between. The CDR3 loop spans 16 amino acids. CDR3 sequence (DNA): TGTGCCAGCAGCTTAGGGGGCGGTTCTAAGGCAGATACGCAGTATTTT. Its translation is CASSLGGGSKADTQYF. The variable domain in full, with the rest retrieved from reference TRBV11-3 and TRBJ2-3, is EAGVVQSPRYKIIEKKQPVAFWCNPISGHNTLYWYLQNLGQGPELLIRYENEEAVDDSQLPKDRFSAERLKGVDSTLKIQPAELGDSAVYLCASSLGGGSKADTQYFGPGTRLTVL.

This chain links TRBV20-1 with TRBJ2-3; TRBD1 matches 8 bases. The CDR3 extends over 14 amino acids. With 4 bases clipped from V and 4 bases from J, the junction kept 7 bases outside the gene matches. Looked up from germline, CDR1 is DFQATT and CDR2 is SNEGSKA (reference sequence). The CDR3 protein is CSATRTGRADTQYF. In DNA form, the CDR3 reads TGCAGTGCTACGCGGACAGGGAGAGCAGATACGCAGTATTTT.

By frequency in the sample, this clonotype is medium-sized. CDR3 nucleotides: TGTGCCAGTAGTCGCGCTCCCACCACCTACGAGCAGTACTTC. Residues: CASSRAPTTYEQYF. This chain connects TRBV19 to TRBJ2-7; D is ambiguous. Between the trimmed V and J ends, which lost 5 bases and 2 bases, there was a span of 13 bases. This CDR3 has 14 amino acids. Per the germline V gene, CDR1 is LNHDA and CDR2 is SQIVND (reference sequence). Complete variable domain (other parts from reference TRBV19 and TRBJ2-7): DGGITQSPKYLFRKEGQNVTLSCEQNLNHDAMYWYRQDPGQGLRLIYYSQIVNDFQKGDIAEGYSVSREKKESFPLTVTSAQKNPTAFYLCASSRAPTTYEQYFGPGTRLTVT.

This clonotype appeared a few times. The gene calls are TRBV9 and TRBJ2-3; no firm D call. The CDR3 runs to 14 residues. Germline assignment: CDR1 SGDLS and CDR2 YYNGEE. V was shortened by 1 base and J by 4 bases, with 10 bases between the two germline ends. DNA for the CDR3: TGTGCCAGCAGCGTAAATCCTAGTCCAGATACGCAGTATTTT. Translation: CASSVNPSPDTQYF.